This T cell receptor (beta chain) was sequenced for a study of CD8 T cells in ankylosing spondylitis. Study findings and constraints: A motif of 7 or 8 highly homologous TCR beta variants was seen as apparently characteristic of ankylosing spondylitis blood. Past research had described some motif variants in reactive arthritis synovial fluid and blood. CD8+ cells made up the disease-linked clones, which were relatively rare in peripheral blood.

TCRdb analysed the 5' RACE reads with MiXCR anew, one entry per CDR3 protein. The sample comprises around 430,000 distinct CDR3 sequences, 17% of which are singletons, and just over 1% rests with the top ten. Turning to this clonotype: What it binds is not known.

J gave up 5 bases and V 6 bases, and 9 bases lay outside the gene matches. CDR1 and CDR2 from the germline V gene are MNHNS and SASEGT. The CDR3 length is 15 residues. The gene calls are TRBV6-1 and TRBJ1-4, with TRBD1 identical over 7 bases. Sequencing used blood, either unsorted or a sorted T cell fraction (not recorded which). The TCR sequence derives from a male donor with ankylosing spondylitis. The CDR3 DNA follows: TGTGCCAGCAGGCTTCCGGGACAGTACAATGAAAAACTGTTTTTT. Protein: CASRLPGQYNEKLFF.